The source of this TCR beta chain is a study of blood T cell repertoires in COVID-19. Deletions cut 4 bases from V and 3 bases from J, with 13 bases between. CDR3 size: 15 residues. Germline values: CDR1 MNHEY, CDR2 SVGEGT. The data were produced by immunoSEQ multiplex PCR, yet TCRdb's version contains in-frame clones alone and is incomplete. The sample has 250,000 or so clones, roughly nine tenths seen once. This receptor was identified in a woman aged 40 to 50 who had recovered from COVID-19. The source material was peripheral blood. The V gene is TRBV6-2 or TRBV6-3, the J gene TRBJ1-5; D is ambiguous. This chain's CDR3 is CASSSWAGHNQPQHF. In DNA form, the CDR3 reads TGTGCCAGCAGTTCTTGGGCCGGCCACAATCAGCCCCAGCATTTT.